The clone carrying this T cell receptor beta chain has a single count. Its antigen remains unidentified. TCRdb's copy holds only in-frame clones and misses some; the assay was immunoSEQ multiplex PCR. This table has approximately 120,000 clones, nearly 90% appearing once. This CDR3 spans 17 amino acids. The germline CDR1 and CDR2 sequences are MNHEY and SMNVEV (reference sequence). V gave up 5 bases and J gave up 0 bases, with 14 bases separating them. These data are taken from a study of T cell responses to AZD1222 COVID-19 vaccine. Overall study findings and caveats: There were mostly white British donors and more females than males, and clonal diversity was possibly underestimated. Sampled repertoires all dated from after the peak T cell response. Nearly half of the spike-specific TCRs reportedly recognize variant regions that carry no mutations. When two AZD1222 doses had been given, Spike-specific TCR breadth and depth rose.

The specimen was peripheral blood, collected on day 0 of MenACWY control vaccination. The clonotype originates from an adult in good health. This sequence joins TRBV27 and TRBJ1-6; no definite D call. Here the CDR3 reads CASSVPPGSSYNSPLHF. CDR3 DNA: TGTGCCAGCAGTGTACCCCCGGGGAGCTCCTATAATTCACCCCTCCACTTT.